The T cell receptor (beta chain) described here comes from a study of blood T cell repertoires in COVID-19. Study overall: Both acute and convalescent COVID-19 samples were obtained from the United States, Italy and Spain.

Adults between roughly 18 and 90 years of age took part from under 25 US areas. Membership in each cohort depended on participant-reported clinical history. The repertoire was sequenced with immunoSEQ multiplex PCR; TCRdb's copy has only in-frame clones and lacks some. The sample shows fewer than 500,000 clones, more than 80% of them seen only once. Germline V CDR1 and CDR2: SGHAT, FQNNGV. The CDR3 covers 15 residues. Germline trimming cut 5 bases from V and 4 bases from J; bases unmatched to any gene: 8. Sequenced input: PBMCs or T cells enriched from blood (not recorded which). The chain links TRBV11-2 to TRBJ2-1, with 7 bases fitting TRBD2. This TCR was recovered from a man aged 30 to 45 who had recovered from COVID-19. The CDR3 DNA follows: TGTGCCAGCAGCCTATCTAGCGGAGAATACAATGAGCAGTTCTTC. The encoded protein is CASSLSSGEYNEQFF.